Below, one TCR beta chain is given with its context. Its antigen is undetermined. The trim removed 1 base at V and 4 bases at J, leaving 3 bases unmatched. This CDR3 comprises 14 residues. CDR1 and CDR2 from the germline V gene are LGHNA and YNFKEQ. This record comes from a study of T cell responses to AZD1222 COVID-19 vaccine. Findings and limits, study-wide: Repertoires were obtained solely post-peak T cell response.

Assay used: immunoSEQ multiplex PCR; TCRdb lists only in-frame clones, some missing. The sample carries 150,000 or so clones, under 95% recorded once. The chain carries TRBV4-2 and TRBJ1-1; 7 nucleotides line up with TRBD1. The source material was peripheral blood, sampled on day 0 of MenACWY control vaccination. The clonotype comes from an adult in good health. The CDR3 sequence is CASSQVGGSTEAFF. The CDR3 DNA reads as TGTGCCAGCAGCCAAGTAGGGGGCAGCACTGAAGCTTTCTTT.